The 25 T cell receptor beta chains reported below all come from one sample, sequenced in a study of cytomegalovirus exposure and HLA in healthy donors. Use of 60 Vbeta and 13 Jbeta primers characterized the PCR. The data were produced by immunoSEQ multiplex PCR, yet TCRdb's version contains in-frame clones alone and is incomplete. The sample has some 190,000 clones; around 87% are singletons. The material sequenced was PBMCs. Source of these receptors: a woman aged 18-29 years in good health and CMV-seronegative.

The V and J genes are TRBV6-5 and TRBJ2-7; a possible D gene is TRBD2 (6 bases). CDR1 and CDR2 (germline): MNHEY, SVGAGI. V lost 8 bases and J 4 bases, leaving 15 bases between the germline ends. This CDR3 has 13 amino acids. CDR3 DNA: TGTGCCAGCCACCCGGGACTCGGGTACGAGCAGTACTTC. Translated: CASHPGLGYEQYF.

The gene calls are TRBV28 and TRBJ1-1; 7 nucleotides line up with TRBD1. With V trimmed by 10 bases and J by 0 bases, 2 bases remained unmatched. In germline, CDR1 is MDHEN, CDR2 SYDVKM. The CDR3 sequence is 12 residues long. The CDR3 is CANRGLNTEAFF. In DNA form, the CDR3 reads TGTGCCAATAGGGGGCTGAACACTGAAGCTTTCTTT.

The chain links TRBV5-8 to TRBJ1-6, with D uncertain. This CDR3 has 19 amino acids. Trimming shortened V by 0 bases and J by 0 bases, and 16 bases separated the two germline ends. The germline gives CDR1 SGHTS, CDR2 YDEGEE. Written as DNA, the CDR3 is TGTGCCAGCAGCTTGGTAGGGATCCCGGGGAACTCCTATAATTCACCCCTCCACTTT. Translation: CASSLVGIPGNSYNSPLHF. Drawing the rest from reference TRBV5-8 and TRBJ1-6, the complete variable domain is EAGVTQSPTHLIKTRGQQATLRCSPISGHTSVYWYQQALGLGLQFLLWYDEGEERNRGNFPPRFSGRQFPNYSSELNVNALELEDSALYLCASSLVGIPGNSYNSPLHFGNGTRLTVT.

The chain couples TRBV6-5 to TRBJ2-2; 8 bases line up with TRBD1. Trimming at V came to 7 bases and at J to 5 bases, leaving 3 bases not matched to a gene. The CDR3 covers 13 residues. Germline lookup yields CDR1 MNHEY and CDR2 SVGAGI. The CDR3 nucleotides are TGTGCCAGCATTCGGACAGGGACCGGGGAGCTGTTTTTT. It is translated as CASIRTGTGELFF.

This sequence joins TRBV19 and TRBJ1-5; D not resolved. V was shortened by 3 bases and J by 4 bases, with 10 bases between the two germline ends. Germline CDR1 is LNHDA and CDR2 is SQIVND (reference sequence). The CDR3 consists of 14 residues. The CDR3 DNA sequence: TGTGCCAGTAGTATGGGCAACCGAAATCAGCCCCAGCATTTT. As protein: CASSMGNRNQPQHF. The full variable domain, rest sourced from reference TRBV19 and TRBJ1-5, is DGGITQSPKYLFRKEGQNVTLSCEQNLNHDAMYWYRQDPGQGLRLIYYSQIVNDFQKGDIAEGYSVSREKKESFPLTVTSAQKNPTAFYLCASSMGNRNQPQHFGDGTRLSIL.

The chain carries TRBV10-3 and TRBJ2-5; 8 positions agree with TRBD2. This CDR3 is built from 19 residues. Losses at the gene ends were 0 bases for V and 1 base for J; bases not matched to a gene: 13. Germline V gives CDR1 ENHRY, CDR2 SYGVKD. The CDR3 nucleotides are TGTGCCATCAGTGAGTCCCTAGCGGGCCGGGGAGGCACCCAAGAGACCCAGTACTTC. As protein: CAISESLAGRGGTQETQYF.

The chain joins TRBV6-6 to TRBJ2-5; no clear D gene. Gene TRBJ2-7 matches the end of the DNA better, so the J call may be wrong. CDR3 size: 12 residues. Germline V gene data show CDR1 as MNHNY and CDR2 as SVGAGI (reference sequence). CDR3 sequence (DNA): TGTGCCAGCAGTGCGTCTCTCTACGAGCAGTACTTC. Translation: CASSASLYEQYF.

The chain employs TRBV30 and TRBJ2-7; D possibly corresponds to TRBD2 (6 bases). Germline-derived CDR1 and CDR2 are GTSNPN and SVGIG (reference sequence). Trimming shortened V by 5 bases and J by 2 bases, and 16 bases separated the two germline ends. The CDR3 contains 14 residues. CDR3 protein: CAWEGRRGTYEQYF. DNA of the CDR3: TGTGCCTGGGAGGGGAGACGGGGGACCTACGAGCAGTACTTC.

V and J are TRBV19 and TRBJ2-3; tentative D call: TRBD2 (6 bases). V was pared by 6 bases and J by 6 bases, with 16 bases between. The CDR3 has 14 residues. Germline V gene lookup returns CDR1 LNHDA and CDR2 SQIVND (reference sequence). CDR3 loop: CASSSAGGPDTQYF. CDR3 nucleotides: TGTGCCAGTAGCAGTGCTGGAGGGCCGGATACGCAGTATTTT.

The chain is built from TRBV5-1 and TRBJ2-2; maybe TRBD2 (5 bases). The CDR3 covers 15 residues. Germline V lookup: CDR1 SGHRS, CDR2 YFSETQ. V gave up 6 bases and J gave up 6 bases, with 18 bases separating them. The CDR3 bases are TGCGCCAGCACTCCGGGCCTCGGGGAGTCCGGGGAGCTGTTTTTT. As protein: CASTPGLGESGELFF.

The chain employs TRBV4-1 and TRBJ2-5, with D perhaps matching TRBD2 (5 bases). Trimming pared 0 bases from V and 5 bases from J, leaving 13 bases between. Looked up from germline, CDR1 is MGHRA and CDR2 is YSYEKL. This CDR3 has 15 amino acids. The CDR3 nucleotides are TGCGCCAGCAGCCAAGATCGGCAGGACTTGGAGACCCAGTACTTC. Protein sequence: CASSQDRQDLETQYF.

The rearrangement uses TRBV7-9 and TRBJ2-1, with D possibly TRBD2 on 6 matching bases. The length of the CDR3 is 14 residues. CDR1 and CDR2 from the germline V gene are SEHNR and FQNEAQ (reference sequence). The V end lost 11 bases, the J end lost 0 bases, and 14 bases lay between the germline ends. The CDR3 DNA follows: TGTGCCGTTCGGTCGGGGGTCTCCTACAATGAGCAGTTCTTC. Protein: CAVRSGVSYNEQFF.

This clone was detected a few times. The chain carries TRBV5-1 and TRBJ2-7; the match to TRBD2 covers 9 bases. Germline loops: CDR1 SGHRS, CDR2 YFSETQ. The CDR3 consists of 14 residues. J was trimmed by 5 bases and V by 2 bases; bases with no gene match: 5. The CDR3 loop reads CASSLGGRAHEQYF. CDR3 sequence (DNA): TGCGCCAGCAGCTTAGGCGGGAGGGCCCACGAGCAGTACTTC. Supplemented by reference TRBV5-1 and TRBJ2-7, the full variable domain reads KAGVTQTPRYLIKTRGQQVTLSCSPISGHRSVSWYQQTPGQGLQFLFEYFSETQRNKGNFPGRFSGRQFSNSRSEMNVSTLELGDSALYLCASSLGGRAHEQYFGPGTRLTVT.

The rearrangement uses TRBV15 and TRBJ2-7, with TRBD1 matching 7 bases. V dropped 0 bases and J dropped 7; count of bases not matched to a gene: 9. The CDR3 loop spans 15 amino acids. The germline CDR1 and CDR2 sequences are LNHNV and YYDKDF (reference sequence). CDR3 in amino acids: CATSRDVTGLVEQYF. The CDR3 nucleotides read TGTGCCACCAGCAGAGATGTGACAGGGCTAGTGGAGCAGTACTTC.

Here the CDR3 reads CASTRTISGTEAFF. The CDR3 region has the DNA TGTGCCAGCACCAGGACTATCTCGGGGACTGAAGCTTTCTTT. V usage is TRBV6-5 and J usage is TRBJ1-1; no firm D call. This CDR3 contains 14 residues. V shed 7 bases and J shed 5 bases, with 17 bases lying between them. From germline, CDR1 is MNHEY and CDR2 SVGAGI.

CDR3 DNA: TGTGCCAGCAGCCAATCCCGTTCCGGGAGGGGTACAAACATTCAGTACTTC. It yields the protein CASSQSRSGRGTNIQYF. The chain links TRBV16 to TRBJ2-4; 8 nucleotides align to TRBD2. CDR3 length equals 17 residues. Trimming at V came to 0 bases and at J to 6 bases, leaving 10 bases not matched to a gene. Germline values: CDR1 KGHSY, CDR2 FQNENV.

This clone was picked up a small number of times. The chain uses TRBV19 and TRBJ2-5; D is perhaps TRBD1 (6 bases). CDR1 LNHDA and CDR2 SQIVND come from the germline V gene (reference sequence). The V and J ends lost 4 bases and 1 base respectively, with 16 bases between them. The CDR3 is 16 residues long. CDR3 region: CASSTLMGHSQETQYF. CDR3 DNA: TGTGCCAGTAGTACTCTTATGGGACACTCCCAAGAGACCCAGTACTTC.

This chain uses TRBV7-9 with TRBJ2-2, with 7 bases identical to TRBD2. From germline, CDR1 is SEHNR and CDR2 FQNEAQ (reference sequence). The CDR3 covers 14 residues. V was pared by 10 bases and J by 2 bases, with 7 bases of the junction left unmatched. The CDR3 region has the DNA TGTGCCAACCGGGACTATCAAAACACCGGGGAGCTGTTTTTT. This sequence encodes CANRDYQNTGELFF.

This sequence joins TRBV29-1 and TRBJ2-7; TRBD1 matches at 9 bases. CDR1 SQVTM and CDR2 ANQGSEA come from the germline V gene. Germline trimming cut 3 bases from V and 2 bases from J; bases unmatched to any gene: 11. The CDR3 is made up of 16 amino acids. The CDR3 reads CSVEQWRTGETYEQYF. In DNA form, the CDR3 reads TGCAGCGTTGAGCAGTGGAGGACAGGGGAAACCTACGAGCAGTACTTC.

The rearrangement links TRBV29-1 to TRBJ2-1, with TRBD2 matching 15 bases. CDR1 is SQVTM, CDR2 ANQGSEA, per germline. CDR3 size: 16 residues. The ends lost 7 bases at V and 7 bases at J; junction bases unmatched: 11. The CDR3 DNA sequence: TGCAGCGGTAGGGGCGTGGGACTAGCGGGAGGAAATGAGCAGTTCTTC. Its protein is CSGRGVGLAGGNEQFF.

This chain connects TRBV7-8 to TRBJ2-1, with a weak D call TRBD1 (6 bases). The germline CDR1 and CDR2 sequences are SGHVS and FQNEAQ. Trimming cost V 2 bases and J 5 bases, with 13 bases left between them. CDR3 length: 15 amino acids. The CDR3 nucleotides read TGTGCCAGCAGCTTACAGGGGAGTGTCGACAATGAGCAGTTCTTC. It translates to CASSLQGSVDNEQFF.

This chain connects TRBV6-5 to TRBJ1-3; D remains ambiguous. Trimming pared 4 bases from V and 0 bases from J, leaving 13 bases between. The CDR3 spans 16 residues. Germline V CDR1 and CDR2: MNHEY, SVGAGI. CDR3 sequence: CASSSTPPDSGNTIYF. The DNA of the CDR3 is TGTGCCAGCAGTTCGACACCCCCCGACTCTGGAAACACCATATATTTT.

The chain joins TRBV6-4 to TRBJ1-1; 8 bases map to TRBD1. The V segment lost 0 bases and the J segment 6 bases; nucleotides outside the gene matches: 9. The CDR3 has 16 residues. From germline, CDR1 is MRHNA and CDR2 SNTAGT. As DNA, the CDR3 is TGTGCCAGCAGTGACTCGGCAGGGGGCTCGGTCGCTGAAGCTTTCTTT. Residues: CASSDSAGGSVAEAFF.

This chain joins TRBV13 and TRBJ2-6; TRBD2 might be the D (6 bases). The ends were cut back, 4 bases at V and 4 bases at J, with 8 bases in the middle. The CDR3 totals 14 residues. From germline, CDR1 is PRHDT and CDR2 FYEKMQ (reference sequence). The CDR3 spells CASSWGEGANVLTF. CDR3 bases: TGTGCCAGCAGCTGGGGGGAAGGGGCCAACGTCCTGACTTTC. The entire variable domain, with the rest obtained from reference TRBV13 and TRBJ2-6, is as follows: AAGVIQSPRHLIKEKRETATLKCYPIPRHDTVYWYQQGPGQDPQFLISFYEKMQSDKGSIPDRFSAQQFSDYHSELNMSSLELGDSALYFCASSWGEGANVLTFGAGSRLTVL.

The chain is built from TRBV12-1 and TRBJ1-6; the table names TRBD1, a call not compared with the DNA. TRBV12-1 is a listed pseudogene. CDR3 length: 19 amino acids. The CDR3 coding sequence is TGTGCCAGCAGCCCCGGGGGACAGAGTAATAGCTCCTATAATTCACCCCTCCACTTT. This translates into CASSPGGQSNSSYNSPLHF.